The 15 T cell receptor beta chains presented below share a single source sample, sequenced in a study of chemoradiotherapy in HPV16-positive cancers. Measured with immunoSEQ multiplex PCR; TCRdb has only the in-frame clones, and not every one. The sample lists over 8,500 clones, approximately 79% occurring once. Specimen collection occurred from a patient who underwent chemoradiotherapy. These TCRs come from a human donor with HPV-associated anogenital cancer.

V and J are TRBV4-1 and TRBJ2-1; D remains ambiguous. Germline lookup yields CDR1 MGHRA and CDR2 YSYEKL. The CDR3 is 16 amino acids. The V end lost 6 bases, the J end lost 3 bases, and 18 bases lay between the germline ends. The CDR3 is CASRPTTAPDYNEQFF. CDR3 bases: TGCGCCAGCAGGCCCACTACGGCCCCAGACTACAATGAGCAGTTCTTC.

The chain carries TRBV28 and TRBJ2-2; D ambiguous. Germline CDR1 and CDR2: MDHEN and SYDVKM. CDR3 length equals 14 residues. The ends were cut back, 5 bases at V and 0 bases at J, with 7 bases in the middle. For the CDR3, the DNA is TGTGCCAGCAGTATGACGGCGAACACCGGGGAGCTGTTTTTT. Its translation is CASSMTANTGELFF.

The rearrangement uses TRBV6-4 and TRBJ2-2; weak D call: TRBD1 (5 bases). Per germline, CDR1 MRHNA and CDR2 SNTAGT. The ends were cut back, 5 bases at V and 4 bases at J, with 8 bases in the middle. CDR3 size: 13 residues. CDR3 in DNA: TGTGCCAGCAGTTCTGACAGCACCGGGGAGCTGTTTTTT. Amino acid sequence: CASSSDSTGELFF.

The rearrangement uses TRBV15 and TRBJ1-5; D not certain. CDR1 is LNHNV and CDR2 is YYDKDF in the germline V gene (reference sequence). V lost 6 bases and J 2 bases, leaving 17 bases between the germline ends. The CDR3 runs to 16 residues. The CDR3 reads CATSWEGFGGNQPQHF. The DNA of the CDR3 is TGTGCCACCAGTTGGGAAGGTTTCGGGGGCAATCAGCCCCAGCATTTT.

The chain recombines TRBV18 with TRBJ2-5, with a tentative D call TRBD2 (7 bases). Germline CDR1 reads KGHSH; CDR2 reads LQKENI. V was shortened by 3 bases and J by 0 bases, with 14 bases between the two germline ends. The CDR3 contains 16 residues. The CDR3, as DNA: TGTGCCAGCTCACCCTGGGGGGGCCGATACCAAGAGACCCAGTACTTC. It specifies CASSPWGGRYQETQYF. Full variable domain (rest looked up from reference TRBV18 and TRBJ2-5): NAGVMQNPRHLVRRRGQEARLRCSPMKGHSHVYWYRQLPEEGLKFMVYLQKENIIDESGMPKERFSAEFPKEGPSILRIQQVVRGDSAAYFCASSPWGGRYQETQYFGPGTRLLVL.

The CDR3 DNA reads as TGTGCCAGCTCACCACGAGCATCTGACACTGAAGCTTTCTTT. It codes for CASSPRASDTEAFF. This rearrangement joins TRBV18 to TRBJ1-1, with D unresolved. The V and J ends lost 1 base and 3 bases respectively, with 9 bases between them. Germline CDR1 is KGHSH and CDR2 is LQKENI. The CDR3 spans 14 residues.

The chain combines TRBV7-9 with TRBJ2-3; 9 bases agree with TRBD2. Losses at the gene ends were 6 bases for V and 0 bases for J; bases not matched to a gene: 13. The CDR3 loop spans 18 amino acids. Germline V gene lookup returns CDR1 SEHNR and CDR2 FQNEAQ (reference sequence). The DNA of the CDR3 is TGTGCCAGCAGTCGATTCAGCGGGAGGTACCGTAGCACAGATACGCAGTATTTT. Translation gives CASSRFSGRYRSTDTQYF.

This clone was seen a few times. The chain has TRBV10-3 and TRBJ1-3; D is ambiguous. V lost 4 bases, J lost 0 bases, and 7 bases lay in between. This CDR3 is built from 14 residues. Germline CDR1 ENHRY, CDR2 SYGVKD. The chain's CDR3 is CAISGLSSGNTIYF. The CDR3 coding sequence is TGTGCCATCAGTGGGTTGAGCTCTGGAAACACCATATATTTT.

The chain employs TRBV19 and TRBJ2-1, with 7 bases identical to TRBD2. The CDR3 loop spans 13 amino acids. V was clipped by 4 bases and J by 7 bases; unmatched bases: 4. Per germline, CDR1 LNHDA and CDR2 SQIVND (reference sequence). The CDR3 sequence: CASSSGSWNEQFF. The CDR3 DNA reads TGTGCCAGTAGTAGCGGGAGTTGGAATGAGCAGTTCTTC.

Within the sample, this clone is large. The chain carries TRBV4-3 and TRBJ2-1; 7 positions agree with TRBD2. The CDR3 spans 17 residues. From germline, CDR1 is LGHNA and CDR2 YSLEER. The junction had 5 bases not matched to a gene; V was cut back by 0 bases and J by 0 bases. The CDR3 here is CASSQDLADDSYNEQFF. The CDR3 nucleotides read TGCGCCAGCAGCCAAGATCTAGCGGACGACTCCTACAATGAGCAGTTCTTC.

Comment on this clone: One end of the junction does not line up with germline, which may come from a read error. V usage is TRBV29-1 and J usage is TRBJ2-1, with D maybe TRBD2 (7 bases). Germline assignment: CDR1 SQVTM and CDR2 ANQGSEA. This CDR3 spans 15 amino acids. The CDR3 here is CSAEGGGDLYNEQFF. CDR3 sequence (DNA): TGCAGCGCTGAAGGGGGAGGGGATCTTTACAATGAGCAGTTCTTC.

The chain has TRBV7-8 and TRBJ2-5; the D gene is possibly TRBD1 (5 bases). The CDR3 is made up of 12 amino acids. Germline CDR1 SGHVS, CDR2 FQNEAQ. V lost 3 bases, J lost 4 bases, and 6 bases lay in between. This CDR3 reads CASSFDRETQYF. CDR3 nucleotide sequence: TGTGCCAGCAGCTTCGACAGAGAGACCCAGTACTTC.

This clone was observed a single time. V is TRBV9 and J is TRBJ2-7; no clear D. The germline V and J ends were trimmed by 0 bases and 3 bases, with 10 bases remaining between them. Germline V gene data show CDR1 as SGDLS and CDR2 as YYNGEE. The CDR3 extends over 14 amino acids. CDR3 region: CASSVAPDIYEQYF. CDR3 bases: TGTGCCAGCAGCGTAGCCCCGGATATCTACGAGCAGTACTTC.

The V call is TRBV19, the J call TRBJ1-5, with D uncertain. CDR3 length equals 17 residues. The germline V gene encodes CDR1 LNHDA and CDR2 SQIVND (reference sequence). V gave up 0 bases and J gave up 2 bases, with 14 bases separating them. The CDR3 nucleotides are TGTGCCAGTAGTATAGATCGGACCCGAACTGGCAATCAGCCCCAGCATTTT. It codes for CASSIDRTRTGNQPQHF.

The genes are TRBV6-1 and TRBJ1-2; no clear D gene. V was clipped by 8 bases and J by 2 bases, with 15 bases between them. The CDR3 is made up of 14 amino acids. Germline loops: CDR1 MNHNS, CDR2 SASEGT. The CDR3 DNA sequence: TGTGCCAGCCGCTTGGGTAGCGGGAACTATGGCTACACCTTC. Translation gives CASRLGSGNYGYTF.